This TCR beta chain originates from a study of OX40 agonist ivuxolimab in advanced cancers. In this sample, this clone turned up once. The CDR3 sequence is 17 residues long. The junction had 2 bases not matched to a gene; V was cut back by 2 bases and J by 2 bases. CDR1 SEHNR and CDR2 FQNEAQ come from the germline V gene (reference sequence). Generated by immunoSEQ multiplex PCR, the TCRdb table keeps only in-frame clones and is missing some. The sample includes approximately 12,000 clones, 65% to 75% seen only once; the top ten take 28%. The TCR sequence derives from an adult with an advanced solid tumor such as melanoma, head and neck, liver or kidney cancer. V and J are TRBV7-9 and TRBJ2-3; 15 bases agree with TRBD2. Sequenced here: CD4+ or CD8+ T cells sorted from blood, sampled in a trial of the OX40 agonist ivuxolimab. DNA for the CDR3: TGTGCCAGCAGCTTAAGGACTAGCGGGGGGGACACAGATACGCAGTATTTT. Encoded protein: CASSLRTSGGDTDTQYF.